The subject of this entry is one T cell receptor (beta chain). Its target is unknown. Combining a sample-barcoded 5' primer with a J-beta primer mix, a second PCR ran for roughly 7 to 12 cycles. From each sample, at least 3 million paired-end reads containing CDR3 were obtained. TCRdb recomputed calls from the 5' RACE reads with MiXCR, one row per CDR3 protein. In the table there are 1,300,000 or so distinct CDR3 sequences, 45% to 70% of which are singletons. Isolated PBMCs totaled at least 6 million in each sample. These data belong to a study of blood T cells in healthy people across ages. Study-wide results and caveats: Diversity figures derived from one million T cells were judged to underestimate the true value. Strong correlation existed between TCR beta diversity and naive T cell percentage.

Germline V lookup: CDR1 DFQATT, CDR2 SNEGSKA (reference sequence). V gave up 1 base and J gave up 6 bases; unmatched junction bases: 5. CDR3 size: 14 residues. Sequencing used blood. The TCR sequence derives from a young man in good health. V is TRBV20-1 and J is TRBJ2-1; 8 bases align to TRBD1. DNA of the CDR3: TGCAGTGCTAGAGTAGGACAGGGCTCCAATGAGCAGTTCTTC. Its protein is CSARVGQGSNEQFF.